This TCR beta chain was observed in a study of shared clonotypes between healthy human individuals. Study-level background: Three CD4 naive, three CD4 memory, two CD8 naive and one CD8 memory plate were used per donor.

This table comes from immunoSEQ multiplex PCR, and its TCRdb copy is limited to in-frame clones, with some not included. The sample comprises roughly 2.5 million clones, more than 90% of which are singletons, and 0.14% rests with the top ten. Trimming left V 4 bases short and J 2 bases short, with 11 bases between. CDR3 length: 15 residues. Germline V gives CDR1 MNHNY, CDR2 SVGAGI (reference sequence). V and J are TRBV6-6 and TRBJ1-4; D is undetermined. Sequencing was done on a sample of naive CD4+ T cells sorted from blood. Subset in this sample: CD45RA+ positively selected. The clonotype was recovered from a man between 18 and 29 years old in good health. Written as DNA, the CDR3 is TGTGCCAGCAGTTCCCTGGGCCCTACTAATGAAAAACTGTTTTTT. As protein: CASSSLGPTNEKLFF.